This T cell receptor beta chain was documented in a study of T cell responses to AZD1222 COVID-19 vaccine (dated by TCRdb to the early 2020s). Study-level background: Because spike-specific TCR depth and breadth did not differ between the two schedules, AZD1222 recipients who got a second dose at roughly 4 weeks were pooled with those who got a second dose at roughly 12 weeks. Enrollment into the trials was organized by age into subgroups of 18-55, 56-69 and 70-plus years, and those subgroups contained roughly 150, 30 and 60 TCR-sequenced participants, respectively. A total of under 250 trial participants underwent TCR sequencing, of whom 207 had received two doses of AZD1222 and 26 had received two doses of the MenACWY control vaccine.

The CDR3 regions of human TCRbeta chains were analyzed by immunosequencing. In the source study's methods: TCRs in the repertoires were compared against a reference library of SARS-CoV-2-specific TCRs that had been generated with the MIRA antigen-specificity platform. Breadth was defined as the fraction of unique TCRs that were SARS-CoV-2-associated. Depth was defined as the fraction of total T cells that were SARS-CoV-2-associated. Each spike-specific TCR was assigned to its reactive spike region and to a CD4 or CD8 class using the MIRA data. Log10-transformed breadth and depth values were compared by one-way ANOVA with Sidak's multiple comparisons tests. TCRdb retrieved this table from immuneACCESS and kept in-frame rearrangements only. Not all clones are present; in checked studies, unresolved V genes account for under half, and no reason is known for the remainder. V, J and clone size are taken as reported in that table, and D and trimming were inferred from the DNA itself. In this sample the table shows roughly 120,000 clones, approximately 90% of which occur a single time. 7% to 8% of the sample lies in the top ten.

The sample's time point label, in plain terms: baseline before first vaccination. The vaccinee samples were drawn from two UK trials, COV001 and COV002, one of which was a single-blind randomized controlled phase 2/3 trial testing AZD1222 (ChAdOx1 nCoV-19) in healthy adults. Trial participant PBMC samples were collected at day 0 and day 28 after the second dose for TCRbeta chain sequencing. Concerning this clone itself: Its antigen remains unidentified. Within one base of it there is no much larger clone, and no base qualities were kept.

The paper as a whole reports these results and caveats: The 56-69-year group was small, and its depth increase did not reach significance, likely because of low power. Vaccine-associated CD4 TCRs spanned the whole spike protein, with dominant responses in regions 160-218 and 743-854. Participants were mostly white British and included more females than males, and it was suggested by the authors that clonal diversity may have been underestimated. Spike-specific TCR breadth and depth rose significantly after two AZD1222 doses compared with day 0 and with MenACWY recipients. Nearly half of unique spike-specific TCRs reportedly recognized epitopes outside regions mutated in the B.1.351 and B.1.1.7 variants. Because no day 14 peak-response samples were available, repertoires were characterized only after the peak T cell response. Conclusions about previously exposed vaccinees were limited because only six AZD1222 recipients were SARS-CoV-2 seropositive at baseline.

The specimen comprised peripheral blood, sampled on day 0 of AZD1222 vaccination. The sequence was obtained from an adult in good health.

CDR3 sequence: CASSAGTTSSYEQYF. The bases read TGTGCCAGCAGTGCCGGGACAACCTCCTCCTACGAGCAGTACTTC. The sequence joins TRBV28 to TRBJ2-7; a tentative D call is TRBD1 (6 bases match). Including cysteine and phenylalanine, the CDR3 has 15 amino acids. Of all the DNA, just the CDR3 is kept, 45 bases in frame from base 1. V loses 5 bases of germline sequence and J loses 0 bases, and the interval between the two ends is 14 bases. Sequences MDHEN (CDR1) and SYDVKM (CDR2) are obtained from the germline V gene.